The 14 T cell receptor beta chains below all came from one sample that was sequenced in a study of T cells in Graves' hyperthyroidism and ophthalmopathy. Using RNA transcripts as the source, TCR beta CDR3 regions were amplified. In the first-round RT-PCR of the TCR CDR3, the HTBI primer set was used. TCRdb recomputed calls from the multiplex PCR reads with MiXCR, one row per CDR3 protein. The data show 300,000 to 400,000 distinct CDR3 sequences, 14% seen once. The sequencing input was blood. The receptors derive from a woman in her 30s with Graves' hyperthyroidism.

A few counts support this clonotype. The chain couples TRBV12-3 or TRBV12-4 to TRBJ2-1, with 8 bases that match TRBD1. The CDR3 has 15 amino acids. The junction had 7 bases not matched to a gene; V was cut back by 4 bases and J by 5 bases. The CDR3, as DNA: TGTGCCAGCAGTTCCCCAGGGGGCCCCCACAATGAGCAGTTCTTC. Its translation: CASSSPGGPHNEQFF.

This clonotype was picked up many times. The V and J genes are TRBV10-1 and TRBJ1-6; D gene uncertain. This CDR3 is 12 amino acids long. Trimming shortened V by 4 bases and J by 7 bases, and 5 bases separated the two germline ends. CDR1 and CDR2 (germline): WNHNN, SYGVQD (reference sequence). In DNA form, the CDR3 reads TGCGCCAGCAGTGGTACGAATTCACCCCTCCACTTT. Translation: CASSGTNSPLHF.

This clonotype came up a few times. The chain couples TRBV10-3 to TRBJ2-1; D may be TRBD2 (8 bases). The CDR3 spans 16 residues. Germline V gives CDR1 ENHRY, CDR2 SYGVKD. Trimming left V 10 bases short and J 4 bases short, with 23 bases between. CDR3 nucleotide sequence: TGTGCCAGCTGGGACAGTTCGGGGGGGGTTTACAATGAGCAGTTCTTC. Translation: CASWDSSGGVYNEQFF.

CDR3 sequence (DNA): TGTGCCAGCAGGACTAGCGGGAGGAAAGGAGATACGCAGTATTTT. This gives the protein CASRTSGRKGDTQYF. V is TRBV5-4 and J is TRBJ2-3; 13 nucleotides match TRBD2. V gave up 5 bases and J gave up 5 bases; unmatched junction bases: 5. Looked up from germline, CDR1 is SGHNT and CDR2 is YYREEE (reference sequence). This CDR3 is built from 15 residues.

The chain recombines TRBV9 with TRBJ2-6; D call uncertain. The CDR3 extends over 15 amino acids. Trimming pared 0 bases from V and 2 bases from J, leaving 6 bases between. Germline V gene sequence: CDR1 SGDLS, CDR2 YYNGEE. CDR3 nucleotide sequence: TGTGCCAGCAGCGTAGAAGGAACTGGGGCCAACGTCCTGACTTTC. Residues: CASSVEGTGANVLTF.

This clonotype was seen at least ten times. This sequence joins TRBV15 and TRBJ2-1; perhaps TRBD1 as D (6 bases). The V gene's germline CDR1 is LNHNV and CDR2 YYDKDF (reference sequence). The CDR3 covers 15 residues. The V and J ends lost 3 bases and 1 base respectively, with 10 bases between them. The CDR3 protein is CATSSSGTSYNEQFF. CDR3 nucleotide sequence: TGTGCCACCAGCAGCTCCGGGACATCCTACAATGAGCAGTTCTTC.

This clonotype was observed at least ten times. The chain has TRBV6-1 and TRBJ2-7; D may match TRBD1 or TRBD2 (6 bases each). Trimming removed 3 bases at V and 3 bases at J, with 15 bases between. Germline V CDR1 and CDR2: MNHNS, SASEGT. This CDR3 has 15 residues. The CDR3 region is CASSDPPGAGYEQYF. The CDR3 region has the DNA TGTGCCAGCAGTGACCCCCCGGGGGCAGGCTACGAGCAGTACTTC.

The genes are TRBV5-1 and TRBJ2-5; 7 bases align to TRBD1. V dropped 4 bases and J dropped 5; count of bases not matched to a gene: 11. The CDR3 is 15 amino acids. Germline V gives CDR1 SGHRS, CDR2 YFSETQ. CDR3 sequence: CASSGQDRLGETQYF. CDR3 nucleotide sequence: TGCGCCAGCAGCGGTCAGGACAGGTTAGGGGAGACCCAGTACTTC.

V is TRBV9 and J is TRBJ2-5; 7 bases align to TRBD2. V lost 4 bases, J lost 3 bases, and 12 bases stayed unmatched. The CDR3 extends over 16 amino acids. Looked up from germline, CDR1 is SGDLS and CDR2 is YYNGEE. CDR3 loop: CASSISPSGAEETQYF. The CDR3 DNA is TGTGCCAGCAGCATAAGTCCTAGCGGAGCCGAAGAGACCCAGTACTTC.

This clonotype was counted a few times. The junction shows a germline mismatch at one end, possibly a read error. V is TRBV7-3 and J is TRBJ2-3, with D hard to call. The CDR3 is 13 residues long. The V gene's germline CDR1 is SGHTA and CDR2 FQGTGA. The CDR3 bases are TGTGTCAGCAGCTTAATGAGCACAGATACGCAGTATTTT. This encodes CVSSLMSTDTQYF.

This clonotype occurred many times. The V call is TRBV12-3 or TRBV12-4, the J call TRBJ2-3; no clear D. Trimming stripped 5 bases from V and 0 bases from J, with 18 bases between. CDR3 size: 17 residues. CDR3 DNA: TGTGCCAGCAGTAATCTCTCCCCCTCCGCTAGCACAGATACGCAGTATTTT. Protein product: CASSNLSPSASTDTQYF.

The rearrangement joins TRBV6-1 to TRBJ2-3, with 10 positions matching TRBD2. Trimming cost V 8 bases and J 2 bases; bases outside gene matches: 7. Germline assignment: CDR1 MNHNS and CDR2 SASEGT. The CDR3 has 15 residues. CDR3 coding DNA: TGTGCCAGCGGGCGAACTAGCGGGGACACAGATACGCAGTATTTT. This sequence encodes CASGRTSGDTDTQYF.

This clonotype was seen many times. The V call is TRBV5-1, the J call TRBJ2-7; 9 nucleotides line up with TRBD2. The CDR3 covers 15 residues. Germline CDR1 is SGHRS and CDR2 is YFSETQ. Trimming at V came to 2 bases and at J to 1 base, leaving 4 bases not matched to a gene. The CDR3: CASSFLLAGSYEQYF. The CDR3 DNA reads TGCGCCAGCAGCTTTCTGCTAGCGGGATCCTACGAGCAGTACTTC. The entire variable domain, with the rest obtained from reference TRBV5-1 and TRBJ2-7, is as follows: KAGVTQTPRYLIKTRGQQVTLSCSPISGHRSVSWYQQTPGQGLQFLFEYFSETQRNKGNFPGRFSGRQFSNSRSEMNVSTLELGDSALYLCASSFLLAGSYEQYFGPGTRLTVT.

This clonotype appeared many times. The CDR3 is CSAESSGRSYEQYF. The CDR3 bases are TGCAGTGCGGAGAGTAGCGGGAGATCCTACGAGCAGTACTTC. The chain is built from TRBV20-1 and TRBJ2-7; TRBD2 agrees at 9 bases. Trimming cost V 6 bases and J 1 base; bases outside gene matches: 7. This CDR3 comprises 14 residues. The V gene's germline CDR1 is DFQATT and CDR2 SNEGSKA (reference sequence).